The 28 T cell receptor beta chains below were found in one sample sequenced in a study of early T cells in non-severe SARS-CoV-2 infection. Using its own MiXCR run on the 5' RACE reads, TCRdb lists one record per CDR3 protein. The sample has tens of thousands of distinct CDR3 sequences; more than 10% are singletons. This sample comprised whole blood, obtained at baseline. The receptor set was obtained from an adult who was a healthcare worker with PCR-confirmed SARS-CoV-2 infection or an uninfected control (not recorded which).

This chain joins TRBV19 and TRBJ1-4; tentative D call: TRBD1 (5 bases). The germline CDR1 and CDR2 sequences are LNHDA and SQIVND (reference sequence). The CDR3 is made up of 14 amino acids. Trimming left V 6 bases short and J 8 bases short, with 16 bases between. Here the CDR3 DNA reads TGTGCCAGTAGCAACAGGTACTCAGGCGAAAAACTGTTTTTT. Its protein is CASSNRYSGEKLFF.

This clonotype occurred a few times. J is TRBJ1-1 and V is TRBV10-3; 11 nucleotides agree with TRBD1. The CDR3 contains 15 residues. V was clipped by 4 bases and J by 0 bases; unmatched bases: 1. CDR1 and CDR2 (germline): ENHRY, SYGVKD. As DNA, the CDR3 is TGTGCCATCAGTGGGACAGGGGGCGTGAACACTGAAGCTTTCTTT. Translating gives CAISGTGGVNTEAFF.

This clonotype was seen a handful of times. The chain employs TRBV7-8 and TRBJ2-3; D not resolved. Germline V gene lookup returns CDR1 SGHVS and CDR2 FQNEAQ. V lost 8 bases and J 6 bases, leaving 12 bases between the germline ends. This CDR3 is 12 amino acids long. The DNA of the CDR3 is TGTGCCAGCTCAACTGATAGGGATACGCAGTATTTT. It translates to CASSTDRDTQYF.

A few counts support this clonotype. This chain joins TRBV3-1 and TRBJ2-1; the match to TRBD1 covers 7 bases. CDR1 LGHDT and CDR2 YNNKEL come from the germline V gene (reference sequence). J gave up 9 bases and V 0 bases, and 8 bases lay outside the gene matches. This CDR3 has 15 amino acids. Here the CDR3 reads CASSQDWTGASEQFF. The DNA for the CDR3 is TGTGCCAGCAGCCAAGATTGGACAGGAGCCAGTGAGCAGTTCTTC.

This chain uses TRBV11-3 with TRBJ2-7, with TRBD2 as a possible D gene (6 bases). With 8 bases removed from V and 2 bases from J, the gap between germline ends came to 10 bases. Germline CDR1 and CDR2: SGHNT and YENEEA. The CDR3 sequence is 12 residues long. In nucleotides, the CDR3 is TGTGCCAGCTCCTGGGGGGCCTACGAGCAGTACTTC. This sequence encodes CASSWGAYEQYF.

The rearrangement links TRBV20-1 to TRBJ2-7, with D possibly matching TRBD2 (6 bases). Trimming cost V 6 bases and J 6 bases, with 15 bases left between them. In germline, CDR1 is DFQATT, CDR2 SNEGSKA (reference sequence). This CDR3 has 12 residues. The CDR3 loop reads CSASPTSSEQYF. CDR3 coding DNA: TGCAGTGCCAGCCCCACTAGCAGCGAGCAGTACTTC.

There are many counts of this clonotype. This sequence joins TRBV7-9 and TRBJ1-1; TRBD1 is a possible D gene (6 bases). Germline V CDR1 and CDR2: SEHNR, FQNEAQ (reference sequence). This CDR3 region has 14 residues. V dropped 5 bases and J dropped 7 bases, with 17 bases sitting between them. The CDR3 DNA is TGTGCCAGCAGCGCTCAGACAGGCCTGATTGAAGCTTTCTTT. Protein: CASSAQTGLIEAFF.

This clonotype was counted a few times. This chain joins TRBV7-2 and TRBJ1-1; D is perhaps TRBD1 (5 bases). V gave up 0 bases and J gave up 4 bases, with 12 bases separating them. This CDR3 contains 15 residues. Germline V gene sequence: CDR1 SGHTA, CDR2 FQGNSA. The CDR3 protein is CASSLASRVLTEAFF. Here the CDR3 DNA reads TGTGCCAGCAGCTTAGCCTCCAGGGTTCTCACTGAAGCTTTCTTT.

This clonotype was seen a handful of times. This chain uses TRBV2 with TRBJ2-3, with D hard to call. The CDR3 covers 11 residues. Germline CDR1 is SNHLY and CDR2 is FYNNEI. Trimming took 10 bases from V and 2 from J, leaving 7 bases between them. The CDR3 loop is CATAPTDTQYF. CDR3 coding DNA: TGTGCCACCGCCCCCACAGATACGCAGTATTTT.

This clonotype was seen a handful of times. The chain carries TRBV6-2 or TRBV6-3 and TRBJ2-3, with D perhaps matching TRBD1 (5 bases). This CDR3 is 16 amino acids long. CDR1 MNHEY and CDR2 SVGEGT come from the germline V gene. V was cut by 4 bases and J by 1 base, with 15 bases left in between. The CDR3: CASSSLQGPGTDTQYF. Here the CDR3 DNA reads TGTGCCAGCAGTTCACTCCAGGGTCCTGGCACAGATACGCAGTATTTT.

This clonotype was counted only a few times. The V and J genes are TRBV12-3 or TRBV12-4 and TRBJ1-2; D is uncertain. This CDR3 has 15 residues. The V gene lost 3 bases and the J gene lost 3 bases, with 14 bases spanning the gap. The CDR3 DNA reads as TGTGCCAGCAGTTTCCCAATAAAACCGGACTATGGCTACACCTTC. Translation: CASSFPIKPDYGYTF.

The rearrangement uses TRBV7-4 and TRBJ2-2; 7 positions agree with TRBD1. The CDR3 sequence is 17 residues long. The germline V gene encodes CDR1 SGHVT and CDR2 SQSDAQ. After removal of 5 bases from V and 4 bases from J, the junction contained 13 bases not matched to a gene. The CDR3 here is CASSRQPRGLITGELFF. In DNA, the CDR3 is TGTGCCAGCAGCCGTCAACCGAGGGGGCTTATCACCGGGGAGCTGTTTTTT.

The V call is TRBV3-1, the J call TRBJ2-7; weak D call: TRBD2 (6 bases). The CDR3 is made up of 14 amino acids. Looked up from germline, CDR1 is LGHDT and CDR2 is YNNKEL (reference sequence). Deletions cut 1 base from V and 6 bases from J, with 13 bases between. For the CDR3, the DNA is TGTGCCAGCAGCCAAGGGACTACCCTGGGCGAGCAGTACTTC. This translates into CASSQGTTLGEQYF.

This clonotype was seen repeatedly, ten times or more. V usage is TRBV29-1 and J usage is TRBJ2-3, with no clear D. The CDR3 has 12 amino acids. Looked up from germline, CDR1 is SQVTM and CDR2 is ANQGSEA. With 6 bases removed from V and 2 bases from J, the gap between germline ends came to 9 bases. CDR3 sequence (DNA): TGCAGCGTCGAGCCCGCCACAGATACGCAGTATTTT. Translation: CSVEPATDTQYF.

There are a few counts of this clonotype. V usage is TRBV4-2 and J usage is TRBJ2-1; weak D call: TRBD2 (6 bases). This CDR3 has 16 amino acids. Between the trimmed V and J ends, which lost 1 base and 7 bases, there was a span of 17 bases. The germline V gene encodes CDR1 LGHNA and CDR2 YNFKEQ. The CDR3: CASSQVGVAAGNEQFF. The CDR3 DNA sequence: TGTGCCAGCAGCCAAGTAGGGGTAGCGGCTGGGAATGAGCAGTTCTTC.

This clonotype came up a few times. The chain is built from TRBV19 and TRBJ2-2, with D uncertain. Germline CDR1 LNHDA, CDR2 SQIVND (reference sequence). Trimming removed 10 bases at V and 5 bases at J, with 11 bases between. The CDR3 spans 12 residues. The CDR3 bases are TGTGCCATTAATGTAGGAACCGGGGAGCTGTTTTTT. It yields the protein CAINVGTGELFF.

The genes are TRBV24-1 and TRBJ2-3, with D unresolved. Germline lookup yields CDR1 KGHDR and CDR2 SFDVKD. The CDR3 loop spans 14 amino acids. The V end was cut by 5 bases, the J end by 2 bases, with 10 bases between. The CDR3 protein is CATSGAVTTDTQYF. The DNA for the CDR3 is TGTGCCACCAGTGGTGCGGTTACCACAGATACGCAGTATTTT.

A few counts support this clonotype. This chain links TRBV6-8 with TRBJ1-5; the match to TRBD1 covers 8 bases. The V and J ends lost 6 bases and 2 bases, in that order; junction bases with no gene match: 6. The germline gives CDR1 MNHGY, CDR2 SAAAGT. The CDR3 is made up of 15 amino acids. The CDR3 here is CASRKGQEGNQPQHF. CDR3 in DNA: TGTGCCAGCAGGAAGGGACAGGAGGGCAATCAGCCCCAGCATTTT.

This clonotype was counted only a few times. V gene TRBV12-3 or TRBV12-4 combines with J gene TRBJ2-7; no reliable D call. This CDR3 comprises 15 residues. V was cut by 8 bases and J by 2 bases, with 19 bases left in between. The CDR3 is CASALDPASTYEQYF. DNA of the CDR3: TGTGCCAGCGCCCTCGACCCCGCATCCACCTACGAGCAGTACTTC.

This clonotype has a count of ten or more. This chain links TRBV30 with TRBJ2-1, with 10 nucleotides matching TRBD2. The length of the CDR3 is 15 residues. The germline CDR1 and CDR2 sequences are GTSNPN and SVGIG (reference sequence). J was trimmed by 4 bases and V by 2 bases; bases with no gene match: 5. CDR3 protein: CAWSPGTSAYNEQFF. The CDR3 DNA is TGTGCCTGGAGTCCCGGGACTAGCGCGTACAATGAGCAGTTCTTC.

This clonotype was seen more than once but under ten times. This rearrangement joins TRBV6-4 to TRBJ1-2; the D gene is possibly TRBD1 (6 bases). Germline values: CDR1 MRHNA, CDR2 SNTAGT. V was shortened by 8 bases and J by 4 bases, with 23 bases between the two germline ends. This CDR3 is built from 16 residues. The CDR3 loop is CASRRLGAQDFYGYTF. CDR3 nucleotides: TGTGCCAGCCGGCGCTTGGGGGCCCAAGACTTCTATGGCTACACCTTC.

This clonotype was counted ten times or more. This chain connects TRBV6-5 to TRBJ1-2; TRBD1 agrees at 12 bases. This CDR3 has 15 amino acids. CDR1 and CDR2 (germline): MNHEY, SVGAGI. After removal of 7 bases from V and 4 bases from J, the junction contained 7 bases not matched to a gene. This CDR3 is CASNTGTGGAYGYTF. The CDR3 DNA follows: TGTGCCAGCAACACCGGGACAGGGGGCGCCTATGGCTACACCTTC.

This clonotype turned up a few times. This rearrangement joins TRBV5-1 to TRBJ1-3; D gene ambiguous. This CDR3 contains 14 residues. CDR1 and CDR2 from the germline V gene are SGHRS and YFSETQ. The ends were cut back, 0 bases at V and 3 bases at J, with 7 bases in the middle. The CDR3 DNA sequence: TGCGCCAGCAGCTTGGAGGCAGGTGGAAACACCATATATTTT. The encoded protein is CASSLEAGGNTIYF.

This clonotype was recorded at least ten times. The chain employs TRBV20-1 and TRBJ2-2, with D tentatively TRBD2 (5 bases). The length of the CDR3 is 15 residues. Trimming stripped 3 bases from V and 5 bases from J, with 16 bases between. Germline V lookup: CDR1 DFQATT, CDR2 SNEGSKA (reference sequence). For the CDR3, the DNA is TGCAGTGCTAGGGCCCGGGTCCCGGGGACCGGGGAGCTGTTTTTT. Its protein product is CSARARVPGTGELFF.

The table lists this clonotype with many counts. V is TRBV20-1 and J is TRBJ2-1; 8 nucleotides align to TRBD2. The CDR3 sequence is 15 residues long. J was trimmed by 7 bases and V by 6 bases; bases with no gene match: 14. Germline V lookup: CDR1 DFQATT, CDR2 SNEGSKA (reference sequence). The CDR3 region is CSAPPPRGGHNEQFF. The DNA of the CDR3 is TGCAGTGCCCCGCCCCCGCGCGGGGGGCATAATGAGCAGTTCTTC.

The sample holds many counts of this clonotype. The chain uses TRBV2 and TRBJ1-5; TRBD1 might be the D (6 bases). This CDR3 has 13 residues. The V end was cut by 7 bases, the J end by 3 bases, with 10 bases between. Germline lookup yields CDR1 SNHLY and CDR2 FYNNEI. The CDR3 coding sequence is TGTGCCAGCAAGAGGACAGCCAATCAGCCCCAGCATTTT. Protein sequence: CASKRTANQPQHF.

This clonotype appeared a few times. The genes are TRBV18 and TRBJ1-5, with D tentatively TRBD1 (5 bases). The CDR3 extends over 13 amino acids. Germline-derived CDR1 and CDR2 are KGHSH and LQKENI. The V and J ends lost 1 base and 6 bases respectively, with 7 bases between them. The CDR3 spells CASSPLRAQPQHF. CDR3 in DNA: TGTGCCAGCTCACCACTCAGGGCTCAGCCCCAGCATTTT.

In its sample, this clonotype was seen a few times. This chain uses TRBV18 with TRBJ1-3; D unresolved. V gave up 6 bases and J gave up 8 bases, with 14 bases separating them. CDR1 and CDR2 (germline): KGHSH, LQKENI. There are 13 residues in the CDR3. The CDR3 sequence is CASSARWEYTIYF. The DNA of the CDR3 is TGTGCCAGCTCCGCCCGGTGGGAATACACCATATATTTT.